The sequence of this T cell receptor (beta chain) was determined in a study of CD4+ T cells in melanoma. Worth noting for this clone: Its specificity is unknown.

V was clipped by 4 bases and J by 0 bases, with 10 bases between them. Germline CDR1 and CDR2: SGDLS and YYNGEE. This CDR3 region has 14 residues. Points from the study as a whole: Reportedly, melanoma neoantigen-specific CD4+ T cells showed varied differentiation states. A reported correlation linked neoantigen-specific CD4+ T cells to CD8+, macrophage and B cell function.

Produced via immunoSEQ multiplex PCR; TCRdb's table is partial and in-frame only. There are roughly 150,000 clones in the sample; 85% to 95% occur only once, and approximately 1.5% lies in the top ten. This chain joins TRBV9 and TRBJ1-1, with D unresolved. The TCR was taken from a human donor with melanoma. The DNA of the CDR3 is TGTGCCAGCAGCACTAGGGCGGTGAACACTGAAGCTTTCTTT. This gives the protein CASSTRAVNTEAFF.